Following are 3 T cell receptor beta chains from one sample sequenced in a study of early T cells in non-severe SARS-CoV-2 infection. TCRdb re-called the 5' RACE reads through MiXCR, storing one row per CDR3 protein. The sample includes about 69,000 distinct CDR3 sequences, approximately 10% seen only once; the top ten take 5% to 6.5%. The sequenced material came from whole blood. The source of these receptors is an adult who was a healthcare worker with PCR-confirmed SARS-CoV-2 infection or an uninfected control (not recorded which).

This clonotype has a count of ten or more. The V gene is TRBV25-1, the J gene TRBJ1-1; a possible D gene is TRBD1 (5 bases). Looked up from germline, CDR1 is MGHDK and CDR2 is SYGVNS. V was shortened by 6 bases and J by 11 bases, with 13 bases between the two germline ends. CDR3 length: 11 residues. The CDR3 is CASSSAGQAFF. CDR3 DNA: TGTGCCAGCAGCAGTGCGGGGCAGGCTTTCTTT. The variable domain in full, with the rest retrieved from reference TRBV25-1 and TRBJ1-1, is EADIYQTPRYLVIGTGKKITLECSQTMGHDKMYWYQQDPGMELHLIHYSYGVNSTEKGDLSSESTVSRIRTEHFPLTLESARPSHTSQYLCASSSAGQAFFGQGTRLTVV.

There are many counts of this clonotype. This chain links TRBV5-6 with TRBJ2-1; 9 bases agree with TRBD1. This CDR3 comprises 14 residues. Trimming removed 3 bases from V and 7 bases from J; junction bases left unmatched: 5. Germline V gene data show CDR1 as SGHDT and CDR2 as YYEEEE. The DNA of the CDR3 is TGTGCCAGCAGCTGGGGGACAGGGAGAAATGAGCAGTTCTTC. It specifies CASSWGTGRNEQFF.

The chain links TRBV7-2 to TRBJ2-3, with 7 positions matching TRBD1. The CDR3 extends over 17 amino acids. V shed 5 bases, J shed 1 base, and the junction held 12 bases outside the gene matches. Germline V gene sequence: CDR1 SGHTA, CDR2 FQGNSA. CDR3 sequence: CASSTRDRPPGTDTQYF. The CDR3 nucleotides are TGTGCCAGCAGCACCCGGGACAGACCTCCCGGCACAGATACGCAGTATTTT. The full variable domain, rest sourced from reference TRBV7-2 and TRBJ2-3, is GAGVSQSPSNKVTEKGKDVELRCDPISGHTALYWYRQSLGQGLEFLIYFQGNSAPDKSGLPSDRFSAERTGGSVSTLTIQRTQQEDSAVYLCASSTRDRPPGTDTQYFGPGTRLTVL.